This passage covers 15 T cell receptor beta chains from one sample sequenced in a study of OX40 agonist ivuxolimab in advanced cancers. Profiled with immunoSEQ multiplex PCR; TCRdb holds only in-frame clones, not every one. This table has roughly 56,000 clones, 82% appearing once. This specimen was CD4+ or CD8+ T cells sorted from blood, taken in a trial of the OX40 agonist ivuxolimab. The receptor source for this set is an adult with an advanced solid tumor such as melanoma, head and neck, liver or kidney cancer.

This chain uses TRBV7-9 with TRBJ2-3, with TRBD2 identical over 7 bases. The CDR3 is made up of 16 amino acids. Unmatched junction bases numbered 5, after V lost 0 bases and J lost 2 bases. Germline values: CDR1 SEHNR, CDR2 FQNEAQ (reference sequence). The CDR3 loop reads CASSLAEAGLTDTQYF. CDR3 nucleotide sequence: TGTGCCAGCAGCTTAGCCGAAGCGGGACTCACAGATACGCAGTATTTT.

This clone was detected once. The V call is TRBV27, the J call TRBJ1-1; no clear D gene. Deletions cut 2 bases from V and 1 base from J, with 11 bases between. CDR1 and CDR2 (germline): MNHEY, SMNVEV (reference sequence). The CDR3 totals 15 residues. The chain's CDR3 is CASSLRGIQNTEAFF. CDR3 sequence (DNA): TGTGCCAGCAGTTTAAGAGGGATCCAGAACACTGAAGCTTTCTTT.

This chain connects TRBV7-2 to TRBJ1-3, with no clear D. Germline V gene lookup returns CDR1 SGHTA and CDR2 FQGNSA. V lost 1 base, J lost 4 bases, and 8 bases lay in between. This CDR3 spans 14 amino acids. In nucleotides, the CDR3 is TGTGCCAGCAGCTTAGTAGGGCCCGGAAACACCATATATTTT. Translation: CASSLVGPGNTIYF.

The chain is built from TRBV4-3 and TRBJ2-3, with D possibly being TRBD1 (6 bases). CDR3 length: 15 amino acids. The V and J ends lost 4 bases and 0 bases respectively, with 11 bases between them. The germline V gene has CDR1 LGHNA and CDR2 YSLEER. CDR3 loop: CASSRRTASTDTQYF. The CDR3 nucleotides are TGCGCCAGCAGCCGAAGGACAGCTAGCACAGATACGCAGTATTTT.

The CDR3 here is CAWSQGGGQPQHF. In DNA form, the CDR3 reads TGTGCCTGGAGTCAGGGAGGCGGTCAGCCCCAGCATTTT. The chain joins TRBV30 to TRBJ1-5, with D maybe TRBD1 (5 bases). The CDR3 has 13 amino acids. V was shortened by 2 bases and J by 6 bases, with 11 bases between the two germline ends. Germline CDR1 and CDR2: GTSNPN and SVGIG (reference sequence).

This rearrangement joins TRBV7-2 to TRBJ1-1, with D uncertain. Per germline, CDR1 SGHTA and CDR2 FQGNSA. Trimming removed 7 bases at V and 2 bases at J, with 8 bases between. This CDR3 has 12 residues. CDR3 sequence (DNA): TGTGCCAGCACCCCTAGTAACACTGAAGCTTTCTTT. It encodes CASTPSNTEAFF.

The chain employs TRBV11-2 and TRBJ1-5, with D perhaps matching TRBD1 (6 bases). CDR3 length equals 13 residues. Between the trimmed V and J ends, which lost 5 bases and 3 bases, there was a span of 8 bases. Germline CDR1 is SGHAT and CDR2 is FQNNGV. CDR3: CASSGQFNQPQHF. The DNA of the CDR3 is TGTGCCAGCAGCGGACAGTTCAATCAGCCCCAGCATTTT.

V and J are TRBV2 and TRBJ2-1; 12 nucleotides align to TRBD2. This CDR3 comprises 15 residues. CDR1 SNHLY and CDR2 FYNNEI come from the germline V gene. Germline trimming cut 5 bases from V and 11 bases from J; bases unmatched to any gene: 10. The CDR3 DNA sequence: TGTGCCAGCAGTTCTCTAGCGGGAGGGATACAAAAGCAGTTCTTC. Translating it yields CASSSLAGGIQKQFF.

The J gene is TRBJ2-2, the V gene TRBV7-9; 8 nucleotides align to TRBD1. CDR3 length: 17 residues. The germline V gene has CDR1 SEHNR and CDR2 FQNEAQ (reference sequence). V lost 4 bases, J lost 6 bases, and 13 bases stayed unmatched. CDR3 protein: CASSSRMTGVYPGELFF. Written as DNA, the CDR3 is TGTGCCAGCAGCTCGCGGATGACAGGGGTGTACCCCGGGGAGCTGTTTTTT.

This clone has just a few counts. CDR3: CASSSRWDRGSYEQYF. The CDR3 coding sequence is TGTGCCAGCAGCTCGAGGTGGGACAGGGGCTCCTACGAGCAGTACTTC. The chain links TRBV7-9 to TRBJ2-7; 10 bases are a match to TRBD1. This CDR3 contains 16 residues. Germline loops: CDR1 SEHNR, CDR2 FQNEAQ (reference sequence). The trim removed 4 bases at V and 0 bases at J, leaving 6 bases unmatched.

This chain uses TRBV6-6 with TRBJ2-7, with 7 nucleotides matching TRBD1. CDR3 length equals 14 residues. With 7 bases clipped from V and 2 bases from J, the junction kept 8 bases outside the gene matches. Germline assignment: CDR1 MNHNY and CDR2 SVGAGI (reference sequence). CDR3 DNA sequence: TGTGCCAGCACCACCGGGACAGCAGCCTACGAGCAGTACTTC. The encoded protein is CASTTGTAAYEQYF.

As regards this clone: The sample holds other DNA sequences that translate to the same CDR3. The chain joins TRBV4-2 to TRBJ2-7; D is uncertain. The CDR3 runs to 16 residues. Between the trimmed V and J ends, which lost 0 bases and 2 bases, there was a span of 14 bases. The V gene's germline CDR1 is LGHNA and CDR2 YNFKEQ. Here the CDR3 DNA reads TGTGCCAGCAGCCAAGAAGCCTTAATCACCACCTACGAGCAGTACTTC. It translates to CASSQEALITTYEQYF.

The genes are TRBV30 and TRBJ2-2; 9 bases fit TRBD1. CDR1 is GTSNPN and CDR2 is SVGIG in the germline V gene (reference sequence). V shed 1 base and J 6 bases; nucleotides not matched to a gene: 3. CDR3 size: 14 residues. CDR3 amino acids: CAWSAGQGAGELFF. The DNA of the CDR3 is TGTGCCTGGAGTGCGGGACAGGGTGCCGGGGAGCTGTTTTTT.

The CDR3 sequence: CATSRGLGQSGNTIYF. The DNA of the CDR3 is TGTGCCACCAGCAGAGGCCTCGGACAGTCTGGAAACACCATATATTTT. This chain links TRBV15 with TRBJ1-3; perhaps TRBD1 as D (6 bases). V lost 1 base, J lost 1 base, and 11 bases lay in between. This CDR3 contains 16 residues. The V gene's germline CDR1 is LNHNV and CDR2 YYDKDF (reference sequence).

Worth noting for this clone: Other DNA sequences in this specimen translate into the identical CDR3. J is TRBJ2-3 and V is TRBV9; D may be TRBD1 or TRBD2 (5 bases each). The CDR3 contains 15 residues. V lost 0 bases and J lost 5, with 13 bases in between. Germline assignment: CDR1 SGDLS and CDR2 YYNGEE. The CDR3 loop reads CASSVEGRRVDTQYF. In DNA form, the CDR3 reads TGTGCCAGCAGCGTAGAGGGACGGCGAGTAGATACGCAGTATTTT. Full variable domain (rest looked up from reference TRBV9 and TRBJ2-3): DSGVTQTPKHLITATGQRVTLRCSPRSGDLSVYWYQQSLDQGLQFLIQYYNGEERAKGNILERFSAQQFPDLHSELNLSSLELGDSALYFCASSVEGRRVDTQYFGPGTRLTVL.